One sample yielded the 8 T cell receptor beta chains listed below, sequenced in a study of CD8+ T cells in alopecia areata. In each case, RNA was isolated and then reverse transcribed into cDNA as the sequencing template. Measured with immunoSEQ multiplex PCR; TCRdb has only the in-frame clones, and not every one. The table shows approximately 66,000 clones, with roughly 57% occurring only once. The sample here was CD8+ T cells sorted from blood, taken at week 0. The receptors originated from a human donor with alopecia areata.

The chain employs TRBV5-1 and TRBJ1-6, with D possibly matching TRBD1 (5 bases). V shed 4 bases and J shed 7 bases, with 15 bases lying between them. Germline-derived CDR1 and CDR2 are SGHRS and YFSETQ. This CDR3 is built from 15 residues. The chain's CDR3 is CASSLGDGFNSPLHF. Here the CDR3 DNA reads TGCGCCAGCAGCCTGGGGGACGGCTTCAATTCACCCCTCCACTTT. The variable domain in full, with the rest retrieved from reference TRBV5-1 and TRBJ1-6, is KAGVTQTPRYLIKTRGQQVTLSCSPISGHRSVSWYQQTPGQGLQFLFEYFSETQRNKGNFPGRFSGRQFSNSRSEMNVSTLELGDSALYLCASSLGDGFNSPLHFGNGTRLTVT.

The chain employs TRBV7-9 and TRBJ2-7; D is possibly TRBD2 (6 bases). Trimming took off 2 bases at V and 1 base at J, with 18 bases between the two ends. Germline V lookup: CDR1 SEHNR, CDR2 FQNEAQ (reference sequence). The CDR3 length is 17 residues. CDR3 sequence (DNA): TGTGCCAGCAGCTTACAGGCTCTATCGGAGGGGTCCTACGAGCAGTACTTC. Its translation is CASSLQALSEGSYEQYF.

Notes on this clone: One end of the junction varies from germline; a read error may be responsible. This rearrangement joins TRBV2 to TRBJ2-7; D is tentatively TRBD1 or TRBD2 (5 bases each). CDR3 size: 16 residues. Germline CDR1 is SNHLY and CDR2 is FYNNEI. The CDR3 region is CAISEGETASSYEQYF. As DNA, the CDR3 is TGTGCCATCAGTGAGGGCGAGACAGCGAGCTCCTACGAGCAGTACTTC.

As DNA, the CDR3 is TGTGCCTGGAGTACTTGGGGTGCCGGGGAGCTGTTTTTT. Translation gives CAWSTWGAGELFF. The rearrangement links TRBV30 to TRBJ2-2; no reliable D call. The ends were cut back, 2 bases at V and 6 bases at J, with 10 bases in the middle. The CDR3 loop spans 13 amino acids. Per the germline V gene, CDR1 is GTSNPN and CDR2 is SVGIG (reference sequence).

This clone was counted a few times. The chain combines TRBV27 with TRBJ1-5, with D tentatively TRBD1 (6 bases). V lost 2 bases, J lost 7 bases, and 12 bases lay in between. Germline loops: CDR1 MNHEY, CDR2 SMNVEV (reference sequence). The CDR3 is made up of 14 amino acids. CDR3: CASSLMGGRQPQHF. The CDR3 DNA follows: TGTGCCAGCAGTTTAATGGGGGGCCGGCAGCCCCAGCATTTT.

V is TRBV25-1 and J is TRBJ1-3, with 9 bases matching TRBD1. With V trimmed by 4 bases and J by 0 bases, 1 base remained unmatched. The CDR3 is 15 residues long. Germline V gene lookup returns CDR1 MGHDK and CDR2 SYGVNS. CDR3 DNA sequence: TGTGCCAGCAGTGGACAGGGGGGCTCTGGAAACACCATATATTTT. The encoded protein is CASSGQGGSGNTIYF.

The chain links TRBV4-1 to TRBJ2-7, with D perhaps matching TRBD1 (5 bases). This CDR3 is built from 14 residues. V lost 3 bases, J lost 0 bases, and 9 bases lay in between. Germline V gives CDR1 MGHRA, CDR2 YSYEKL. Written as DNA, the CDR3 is TGCGCCAGCAGCCACCAGGGAAGCTCCTACGAGCAGTACTTC. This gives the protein CASSHQGSSYEQYF.

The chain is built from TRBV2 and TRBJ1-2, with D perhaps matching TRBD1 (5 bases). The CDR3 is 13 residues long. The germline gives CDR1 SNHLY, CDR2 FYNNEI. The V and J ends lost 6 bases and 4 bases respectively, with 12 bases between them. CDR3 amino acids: CASSKTVAYGYTF. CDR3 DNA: TGTGCCAGCAGCAAGACAGTTGCCTATGGCTACACCTTC.